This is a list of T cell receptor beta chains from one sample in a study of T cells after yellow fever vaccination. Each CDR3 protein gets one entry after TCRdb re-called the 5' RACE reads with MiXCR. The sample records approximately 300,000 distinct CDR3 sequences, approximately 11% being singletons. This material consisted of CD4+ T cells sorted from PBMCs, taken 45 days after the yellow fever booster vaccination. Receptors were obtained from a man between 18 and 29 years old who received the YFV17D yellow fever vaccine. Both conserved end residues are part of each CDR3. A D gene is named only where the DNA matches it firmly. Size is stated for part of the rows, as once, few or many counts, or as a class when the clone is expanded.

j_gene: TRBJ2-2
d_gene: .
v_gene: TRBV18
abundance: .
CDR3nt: TGTGCCAGCTCACGCCCGGACAGTCACACCGGGGAGCTGTTTTTT
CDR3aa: CASSRPDSHTGELFF

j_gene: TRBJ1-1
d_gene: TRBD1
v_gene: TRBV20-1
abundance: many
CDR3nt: TGCAGTGTACGGGACAGGGTCACTGAAGCTTTCTTT
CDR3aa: CSVRDRVTEAFF

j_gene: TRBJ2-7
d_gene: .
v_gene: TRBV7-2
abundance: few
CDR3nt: TGTGCCAGCAGCTTATTGCTTAACTCCCTCGAGCAGTACTTC
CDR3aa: CASSLLLNSLEQYF

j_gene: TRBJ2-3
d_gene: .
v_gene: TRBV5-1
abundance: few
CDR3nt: TGCGCCAGCAGCTTAAGGCCAGGGAGCACAGATACGCAGTATTTT
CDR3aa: CASSLRPGSTDTQYF

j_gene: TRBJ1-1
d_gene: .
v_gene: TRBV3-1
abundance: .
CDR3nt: TGTGCCAGCAGGGGGCCGGGGGTAGACACTGAAGCTTTCTTT
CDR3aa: CASRGPGVDTEAFF

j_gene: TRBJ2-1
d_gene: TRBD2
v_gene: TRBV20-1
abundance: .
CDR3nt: TGCAGTGCTAGAGAGCCTAGCGGGGTGGACAATGAGCAGTTCTTC
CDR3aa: CSAREPSGVDNEQFF

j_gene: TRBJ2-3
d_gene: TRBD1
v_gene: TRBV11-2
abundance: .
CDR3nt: TGTGCCAGCAGCTTTGGGACAGGGGTCGCGGATACGCAGTATTTT
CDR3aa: CASSFGTGVADTQYF

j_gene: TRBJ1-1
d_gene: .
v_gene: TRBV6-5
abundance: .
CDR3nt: TGTGCCAGCAGCTCCTCATGGGTTAGTAACACTGAAGCTTTCTTT
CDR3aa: CASSSSWVSNTEAFF

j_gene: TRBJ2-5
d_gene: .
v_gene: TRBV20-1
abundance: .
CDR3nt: TGCAGTGCTAGAGAGGCAAACCTCCAAGAGACCCAGTACTTC
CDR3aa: CSAREANLQETQYF

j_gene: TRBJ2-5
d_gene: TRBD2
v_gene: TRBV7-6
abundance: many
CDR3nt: TGTGCCAGCAGCTCACTTAGCGGGCGGACCCAGTACTTC
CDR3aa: CASSSLSGRTQYF

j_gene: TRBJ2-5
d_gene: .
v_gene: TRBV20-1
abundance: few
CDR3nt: TGCAGTACAGGGCGCCCCCAGGAGACCCAGTACTTC
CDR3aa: CSTGRPQETQYF

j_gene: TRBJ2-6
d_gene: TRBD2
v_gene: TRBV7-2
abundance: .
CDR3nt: TGTGCCAGCAGCCCGTACGGGGGGGGCACTGGGGCCAACGTCCTGACTTTC
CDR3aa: CASSPYGGGTGANVLTF

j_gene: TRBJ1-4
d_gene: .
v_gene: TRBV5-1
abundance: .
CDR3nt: TGCGCCAGCAGCTACGGGACAAGTAATGAAAAACTGTTTTTT
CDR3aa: CASSYGTSNEKLFF

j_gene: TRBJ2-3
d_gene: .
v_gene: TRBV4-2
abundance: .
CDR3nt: TGTGCCAGCAGCCAAGCACAGGGACCGTATCATACGCAGTATTTT
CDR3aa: CASSQAQGPYHTQYF

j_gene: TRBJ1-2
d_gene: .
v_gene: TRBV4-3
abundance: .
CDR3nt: TGCGCCAGCAGCCAAGATCTTCGACAGGACTATGGCTACACCTTC
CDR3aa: CASSQDLRQDYGYTF

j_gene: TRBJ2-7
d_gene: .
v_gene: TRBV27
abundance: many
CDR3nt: TGTGCCAGCAGTAACAACTACGAGCAGTACTTC
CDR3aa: CASSNNYEQYF

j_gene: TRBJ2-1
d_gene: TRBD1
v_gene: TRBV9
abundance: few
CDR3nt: TGTGCCAGCAGCGTAGACGGGACAGGGTACAATGAGCAGTTCTTC
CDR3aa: CASSVDGTGYNEQFF

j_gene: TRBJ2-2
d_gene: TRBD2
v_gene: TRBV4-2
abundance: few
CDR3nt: TGTGCCAGCAGCCCAGGACGGGGGGACACCGGGGAGCTGTTTTTT
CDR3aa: CASSPGRGDTGELFF

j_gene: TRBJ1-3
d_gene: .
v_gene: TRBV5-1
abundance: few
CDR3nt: TGCGCCAGCAGCGAACTCCCTAGCTCTGGAAACACCATATATTTT
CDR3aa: CASSELPSSGNTIYF

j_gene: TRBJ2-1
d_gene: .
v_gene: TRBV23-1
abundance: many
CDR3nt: TGCGCCAGCAGTCAATCCCCACCCCGGACAGCCTCAGGAAATGAGCAGTTCTTC
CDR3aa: CASSQSPPRTASGNEQFF

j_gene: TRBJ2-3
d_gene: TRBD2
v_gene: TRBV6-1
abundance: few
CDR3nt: TGTGCCAGCAGTGAAAGTGGACTAGGTGAAGATACGCAGTATTTT
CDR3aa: CASSESGLGEDTQYF

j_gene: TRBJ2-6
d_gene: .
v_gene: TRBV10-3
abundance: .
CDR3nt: TGTGCCATCAGTGAGGGCGGTGGCAGCTCTGGGGCCAACGTCCTGACTTTC
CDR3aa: CAISEGGGSSGANVLTF

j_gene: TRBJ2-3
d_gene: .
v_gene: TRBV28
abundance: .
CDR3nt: TGTGCCTGGCGTGGCGGAGATACGCAGTATTTT
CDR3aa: CAWRGGDTQYF

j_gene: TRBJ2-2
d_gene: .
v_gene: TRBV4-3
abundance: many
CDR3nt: TGCGCCAGCAGCCAAGATGTGCTCGACACCGGGGAGCTGTTTTTT
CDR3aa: CASSQDVLDTGELFF

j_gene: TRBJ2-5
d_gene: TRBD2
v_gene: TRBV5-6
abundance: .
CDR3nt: TGTGCCAGCAGCTTACTAGCGTTGAGGGGAGAGACCCAGTACTTC
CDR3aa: CASSLLALRGETQYF

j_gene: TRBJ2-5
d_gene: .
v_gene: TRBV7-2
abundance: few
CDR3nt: TGTGCCAGCAGCTTAGCCGAGGGTTTGAAGACCCAGTACTTC
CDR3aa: CASSLAEGLKTQYF

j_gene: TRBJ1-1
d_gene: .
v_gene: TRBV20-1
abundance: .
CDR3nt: TGCAGTGCTAGAGTAAGCTCTGGGGATGAAGCTTTCTTT
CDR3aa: CSARVSSGDEAFF

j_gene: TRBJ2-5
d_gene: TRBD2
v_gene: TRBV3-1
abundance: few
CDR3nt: TGTGCCAGCAGTCGGACTAGCGGGGGGGGCATTACCCAAGAGACCCAGTACTTC
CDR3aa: CASSRTSGGGITQETQYF

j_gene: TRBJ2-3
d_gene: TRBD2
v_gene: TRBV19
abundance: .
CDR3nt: TGTGCCAGTAGTATGCGGGGGATTGCAGATACGCAGTATTTT
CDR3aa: CASSMRGIADTQYF

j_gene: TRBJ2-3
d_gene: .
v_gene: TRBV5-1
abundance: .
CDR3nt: TGCGCCAGCAGCTTGGGCGAATCAGCAGATACGCAGTATTTT
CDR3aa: CASSLGESADTQYF

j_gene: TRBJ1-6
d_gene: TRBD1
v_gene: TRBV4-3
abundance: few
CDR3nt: TGCGCCAGCAGCCAAGGAGCGGGACAGGGGGGTTCACCCCTCCACTTT
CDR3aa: CASSQGAGQGGSPLHF

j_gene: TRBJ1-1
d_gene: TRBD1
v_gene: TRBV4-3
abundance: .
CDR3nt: TGCGCCAGCAGCCAGTCCAACAGGGGGAACACTGAAGCTTTCTTT
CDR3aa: CASSQSNRGNTEAFF

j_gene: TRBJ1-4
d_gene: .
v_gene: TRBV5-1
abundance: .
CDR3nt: TGTGCCAGCAGCCCTGGGGGCACAGGATTGTTCGAAAAACTGTTTTTT
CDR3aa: CASSPGGTGLFEKLFF

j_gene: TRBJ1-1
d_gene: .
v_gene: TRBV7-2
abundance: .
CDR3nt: TGTGCCAGCAGCTTACTCATCAGGCCCCTAGACTTT
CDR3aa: CASSLLIRPLDF

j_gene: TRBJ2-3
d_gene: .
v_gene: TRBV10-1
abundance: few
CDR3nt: TGCGCCAGCAGTGTGCGGTCGGGCACAGATACGCAGTATTTT
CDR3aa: CASSVRSGTDTQYF

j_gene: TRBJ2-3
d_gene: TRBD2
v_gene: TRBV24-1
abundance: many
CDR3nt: TGTGCCACCAGTGACGGGGGGGGGCCAGATACGCAGTATTTT
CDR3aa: CATSDGGGPDTQYF

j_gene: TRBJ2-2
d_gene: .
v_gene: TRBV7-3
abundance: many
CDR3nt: TGTGCCAGCAGCTTAATGGGTAGTCCCGGGGAGCTGTTTTTT
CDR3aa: CASSLMGSPGELFF

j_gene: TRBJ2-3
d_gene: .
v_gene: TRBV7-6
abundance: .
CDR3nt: TGTGCCAGCAGCGTTGGGGGGTCGGGCCATGTAGATACGCAGTATTTT
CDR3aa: CASSVGGSGHVDTQYF

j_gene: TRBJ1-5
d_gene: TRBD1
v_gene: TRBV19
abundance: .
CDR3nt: TGTGCCAGTAGTCCCCCCCAGGGGGCCGCACAGCCCCAGCATTTT
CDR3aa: CASSPPQGAAQPQHF

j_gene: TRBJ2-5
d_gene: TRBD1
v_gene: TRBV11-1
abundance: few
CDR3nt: TGTGCCAGCAGCCCTGACAGGGGGCGCGGGTTAGAGACCCAGTACTTC
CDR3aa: CASSPDRGRGLETQYF

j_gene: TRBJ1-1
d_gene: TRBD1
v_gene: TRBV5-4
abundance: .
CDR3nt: TGTGCCAGCAGGGACAGGGTGGGGAACACTGAAGCTTTCTTT
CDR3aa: CASRDRVGNTEAFF

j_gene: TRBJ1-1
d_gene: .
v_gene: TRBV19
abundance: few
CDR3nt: TGTGCCAGTAGTATTTCCCCCATTTCGAACACTGAAGCTTTCTTT
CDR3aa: CASSISPISNTEAFF

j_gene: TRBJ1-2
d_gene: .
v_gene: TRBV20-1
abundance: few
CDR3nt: TGCAGTGCTGCCGGGACCGCTGGGGGCTACACCTTC
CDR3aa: CSAAGTAGGYTF

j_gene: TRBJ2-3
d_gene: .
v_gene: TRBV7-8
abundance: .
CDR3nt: TGTGCCAGCAGTTATAGTGGATGGAATAAGGGAGATACGCAGTATTTT
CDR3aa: CASSYSGWNKGDTQYF

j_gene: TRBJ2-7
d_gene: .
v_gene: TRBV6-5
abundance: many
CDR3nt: TGTGCCAGCAGTTACGGGACCCCCCTCGGCGAGCAGTACTTC
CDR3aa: CASSYGTPLGEQYF

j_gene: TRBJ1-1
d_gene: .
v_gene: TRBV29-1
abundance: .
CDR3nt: TGCAGCGTCAACGACCAGTGGGGGGCGGGGGACACTGAAGCTTTCTTT
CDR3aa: CSVNDQWGAGDTEAFF

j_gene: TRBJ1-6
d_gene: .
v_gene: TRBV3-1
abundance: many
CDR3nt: TGTGCCAGCAGCCAAGATCGAGAGGAGATCTCCTATAATTCACCCCTCCACTTT
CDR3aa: CASSQDREEISYNSPLHF

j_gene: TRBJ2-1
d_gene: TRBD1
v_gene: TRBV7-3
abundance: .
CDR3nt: TGTGCCAGCAGCCCCTCTCAACAGGGGATCAATGAGCAGTTCTTC
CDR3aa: CASSPSQQGINEQFF

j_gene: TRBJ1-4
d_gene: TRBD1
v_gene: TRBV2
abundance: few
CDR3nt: TGTGCCAGCAGTGAACAGGGGGTGCGGGAAAAACTGTTTTTT
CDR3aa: CASSEQGVREKLFF

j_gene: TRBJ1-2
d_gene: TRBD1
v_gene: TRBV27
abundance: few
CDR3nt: TGTGCCAGCAGTTTATTGGGCAGGGGGTTTGGTGGCTACACCTTC
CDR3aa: CASSLLGRGFGGYTF

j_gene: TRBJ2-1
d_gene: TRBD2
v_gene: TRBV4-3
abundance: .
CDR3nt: TGCGCCAGCAGCCCCAGACGGACTAGTGGCGATGAGCAGTTCTTC
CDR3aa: CASSPRRTSGDEQFF

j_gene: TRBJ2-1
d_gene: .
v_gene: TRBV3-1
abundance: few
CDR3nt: TGTGCCAGCAGCCGGGGGGGCCAGGACAATGAGCAGTTCTTC
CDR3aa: CASSRGGQDNEQFF